This T cell receptor beta chain was recorded in a study of blood T cells in healthy people across ages. Study-level results: Percentage of naive T cells showed a strong correlation with TCR beta diversity.

The CDR3 is 14 amino acids. The germline V gene has CDR1 MNHEY and CDR2 SMNVEV (reference sequence). The V and J ends lost 1 base and 7 bases respectively, with 11 bases between them. For the second PCR, which ran for about 6 to 11 cycles, a sample-barcoded 5' primer and a J-beta primer mix were used. TCRdb re-called the 5' RACE reads with MiXCR, one entry per CDR3 protein. Here the sample spans around 1,500,000 distinct CDR3 sequences, about 43% being singletons. With respect to this clonotype: Its matching antigen is unknown.

This chain connects TRBV27 to TRBJ1-5; D gene uncertain. Material for sequencing was blood. This clonotype was obtained from a woman between 18 and 29 years old in good health. CDR3 in amino acids: CASSLLGMGQPQHF. The CDR3 region has the DNA TGTGCCAGCAGTTTATTGGGAATGGGGCAGCCCCAGCATTTT.